This T cell receptor (beta chain) derives from a study of T cell repertoires in cytomegalovirus infection. About the research overall: TCR beta signatures that were public indicated CMV infection and matching HLA type. Study results and limitations: What dominated the ex vivo response were HLA-C-restricted CMV-specific TCR beta clonotypes.

The sample holds many counts of this clonotype. As yet, its antigen is unknown. MiXCR was run by TCRdb on the reads, yielding one entry per CDR3 protein. The sample includes 150,000 to 200,000 distinct CDR3 sequences, roughly 9% of them seen just once. The CDR3 has 17 residues. Trimming took off 0 bases at V and 0 bases at J, with 12 bases between the two ends. Germline values: CDR1 DFQATT, CDR2 SNEGSKA (reference sequence). This TCR derives from a human donor in good health (CMV status not recorded). Some clones in this sample may be carry-over from other donors' samples. This chain connects TRBV20-1 to TRBJ1-6, with D possibly being TRBD1 (5 bases). Sequenced: PBMCs. The CDR3 loop is CSARDRDPSSYNSPLHF. In nucleotides, the CDR3 is TGCAGTGCTAGAGACCGGGACCCTAGCTCCTATAATTCACCCCTCCACTTT.